The 15 T cell receptor beta chains reported below all come from one sample, sequenced in a study of blood T cells in healthy people across ages. Primers used in a second PCR of roughly 6 to 12 cycles were a sample-barcoded 5' primer and a J-beta primer mix. TCRdb fed the 5' RACE reads into MiXCR, producing one record per CDR3 protein. The sample shows about 830,000 distinct CDR3 sequences, about 59% of them seen only once. The sequenced sample consisted of blood. The source is a young man in good health.

This clonotype was detected a few times. The chain couples TRBV5-1 to TRBJ2-7, with 10 bases fitting TRBD1. This CDR3 is 15 amino acids long. Germline loops: CDR1 SGHRS, CDR2 YFSETQ. V gave up 3 bases and J gave up 2 bases; unmatched junction bases: 5. CDR3 amino acids: CASSWGTGETYEQYF. CDR3 nucleotide sequence: TGCGCCAGCAGCTGGGGGACAGGGGAAACCTACGAGCAGTACTTC.

This clonotype appeared once. The chain has TRBV6-5 and TRBJ2-3, with 9 bases aligning to TRBD2. V shed 6 bases and J 2 bases; nucleotides not matched to a gene: 6. The CDR3 covers 15 residues. Germline V CDR1 and CDR2: MNHEY, SVGAGI. CDR3 nucleotides: TGTGCCAGCAGGTCCCCTAGCGGGGACACAGATACGCAGTATTTT. Translated: CASRSPSGDTDTQYF.

The chain joins TRBV10-3 to TRBJ2-4, with a tentative D call TRBD1 (6 bases). Gene TRBJ2-7 matches the end of the DNA better, so the J call may be wrong. CDR3 length: 14 residues. The germline V gene encodes CDR1 ENHRY and CDR2 SYGVKD. CDR3 sequence (DNA): TGTGCCATCAAGCAGGGGATCAGCACCTACGAGCAGTACTTC. The encoded protein is CAIKQGISTYEQYF.

This clonotype was observed a single time. The rearrangement uses TRBV27 and TRBJ1-6; D is ambiguous. The germline V and J ends were trimmed by 5 bases and 0 bases, with 14 bases remaining between them. The CDR3 sequence is 17 residues long. The germline V gene has CDR1 MNHEY and CDR2 SMNVEV (reference sequence). The CDR3 is CASSATSLSSYNSPLHF. CDR3 bases: TGTGCCAGCAGTGCTACCTCGCTGAGCTCCTATAATTCACCCCTCCACTTT.

There are a few counts of this clonotype. V and J are TRBV4-2 and TRBJ2-4, with TRBD2 identical over 12 bases. The assigned J gene may be wrong: the sequence end matches TRBJ2-7 better. Germline CDR1 LGHNA, CDR2 YNFKEQ. The CDR3 has 15 amino acids. In nucleotides, the CDR3 is TGTGCCAGCAGCCAATCTAGCGGGGGGGAATACGAGCAGTACTTC. It specifies CASSQSSGGEYEQYF.

This clonotype was detected a few times. J is TRBJ2-5 and V is TRBV24-1; D perhaps matches TRBD1 (5 bases). This CDR3 has 15 amino acids. Germline V gene data show CDR1 as KGHDR and CDR2 as SFDVKD. The V gene lost 5 bases and the J gene lost 5 bases, with 17 bases spanning the gap. The CDR3 here is CATSVPTAGLETQYF. As DNA, the CDR3 is TGTGCCACCAGTGTTCCAACAGCAGGGTTGGAGACCCAGTACTTC.

V and J are TRBV9 and TRBJ2-1; D might be TRBD2 (5 bases). The V gene lost 0 bases and the J gene lost 10 bases, with 14 bases spanning the gap. The CDR3 spans 14 residues. Germline-derived CDR1 and CDR2 are SGDLS and YYNGEE. The CDR3 DNA is TGTGCCAGCAGCGTAGAACTAGTCTTCAGGGAGCAGTTCTTC. It translates to CASSVELVFREQFF. Full variable domain (missing parts from reference TRBV9 and TRBJ2-1): DSGVTQTPKHLITATGQRVTLRCSPRSGDLSVYWYQQSLDQGLQFLIQYYNGEERAKGNILERFSAQQFPDLHSELNLSSLELGDSALYFCASSVELVFREQFFGPGTRLTVL.

This chain connects TRBV29-1 to TRBJ2-5; 7 bases agree with TRBD2. Losses at the gene ends were 5 bases for V and 5 bases for J; bases not matched to a gene: 8. The CDR3 loop spans 13 amino acids. CDR1 and CDR2 from the germline V gene are SQVTM and ANQGSEA. The DNA of the CDR3 is TGCAGCGTTCGGGGGGTACTGGGGGAGACCCAGTACTTC. It codes for CSVRGVLGETQYF.

This rearrangement joins TRBV28 to TRBJ2-7, with TRBD2 identical over 7 bases. The CDR3 consists of 18 residues. V shed 9 bases, J shed 0 bases, and the junction held 20 bases outside the gene matches. Germline values: CDR1 MDHEN, CDR2 SYDVKM. The CDR3 protein is CARPMASSGSIYSYEQYF. The CDR3 bases are TGTGCCAGACCAATGGCTTCTAGCGGATCAATTTACTCCTACGAGCAGTACTTC.

V is TRBV7-9 and J is TRBJ2-1; TRBD2 might be the D (5 bases). Germline values: CDR1 SEHNR, CDR2 FQNEAQ (reference sequence). This CDR3 spans 15 amino acids. The V end was cut by 5 bases, the J end by 6 bases, with 17 bases between. CDR3 bases: TGTGCCAGCAGCAGGACTCTAAACGTTGTCAATGAGCAGTTCTTC. Translation: CASSRTLNVVNEQFF.

The chain employs TRBV20-1 and TRBJ2-1; 12 nucleotides align to TRBD2. This CDR3 comprises 14 residues. V dropped 2 bases and J dropped 7; count of bases not matched to a gene: 3. The germline CDR1 and CDR2 sequences are DFQATT and SNEGSKA (reference sequence). The CDR3 sequence: CSARNLAGGNEQFF. CDR3 coding DNA: TGCAGTGCTAGAAACCTAGCGGGGGGGAATGAGCAGTTCTTC.

This clonotype has only a few counts. V usage is TRBV7-6 and J usage is TRBJ2-3, with TRBD2 identical over 12 bases. V gave up 5 bases and J gave up 3 bases; unmatched junction bases: 9. The CDR3 is 17 amino acids. Germline CDR1 reads SGHVS; CDR2 reads FNYEAQ. CDR3 region: CASSPPTSGGHTDTQYF. CDR3 in DNA: TGTGCCAGCAGCCCACCGACTAGCGGGGGACATACAGATACGCAGTATTTT.

The V gene is TRBV5-8, the J gene TRBJ2-5; D is perhaps TRBD2 (6 bases). The germline V gene has CDR1 SGHTS and CDR2 YDEGEE. The ends were cut back, 4 bases at V and 5 bases at J, with 15 bases in the middle. The CDR3 is 14 residues long. CDR3 nucleotides: TGTGCCAGCAGCACGGGACTCCAACGGGAGACCCAGTACTTC. Residues: CASSTGLQRETQYF.

This chain connects TRBV7-2 to TRBJ2-3; no reliable D call. This CDR3 has 14 residues. Trimming left V 5 bases short and J 0 bases short, with 9 bases between. The V gene's germline CDR1 is SGHTA and CDR2 FQGNSA. The CDR3 reads CASSQRHSTDTQYF. The CDR3 nucleotides are TGTGCCAGCAGCCAAAGACATAGCACAGATACGCAGTATTTT.

This clonotype was seen only a few times. CDR3 DNA: TGCGCCAGCAGCCAAGATGACCCTGGCAGGACGGACAGGTGGTCCTACGAGCAGTACTTC. It is translated as CASSQDDPGRTDRWSYEQYF. The chain has TRBV4-1 and TRBJ2-7, with 7 bases matching TRBD1. CDR3 length: 20 residues. The ends lost 0 bases at V and 1 base at J; junction bases unmatched: 18. Germline V lookup: CDR1 MGHRA, CDR2 YSYEKL.